This TCR beta chain was captured in a study of cytomegalovirus exposure and HLA in healthy donors. This clone came up once. Antigen unknown. This CDR3 is 15 amino acids long. General observations from the study: Upon later analysis, HLA-associated TCR beta chains proved more clonally expanded than other, equally common chains. For most TCR beta V segments, an earlier analysis put the productive rate at about 87% or about 30% of the time.

It was with 60 Vbeta and 13 Jbeta primers that the PCR ran. Method: immunoSEQ multiplex PCR; TCRdb's copy keeps in-frame clones and lacks some. There are more than 150,000 clones in the sample; around 80% occur only once, and 1.5% to 2% lies in the top ten. Sequenced sample: PBMCs. The rearrangement links TRBV21-1 to TRBJ1-1; the D call in the table, TRBD1, was not verified against the DNA. TRBV21-1 is listed as a pseudogene. The TCR was taken from a woman in her thirties in good health and CMV-seronegative. CDR3 in DNA: TGTGCCAGCAGCAAAGCCTCGACAGTTGGCACTGAAGCTTTCTTT. This encodes CASSKASTVGTEAFF.